This TCR beta chain was sequenced during a study of T cells in Graves' hyperthyroidism and ophthalmopathy. As concerns this clonotype: Its antigen is unidentified.

Amplified TCR beta CDR3 regions came from RNA transcripts. The HTBI primer set was used in a first-round RT-PCR of the TCR CDR3. Using its own MiXCR run on the multiplex PCR reads, TCRdb lists one record per CDR3 protein. The repertoire holds 200,000 to 250,000 distinct CDR3 sequences, with 15% to 20% as singletons. PBMCs came from more than 9 ml fresh peripheral blood. Broader study findings: Most thyroid clonotypes that were expanded above 0.001 also turned up in blood. For ophthalmopathy, model prediction preceded onset by a median roughly 6.5 months.

V lost 2 bases and J 5 bases, leaving 7 bases between the germline ends. Germline CDR1 SGHKS, CDR2 YYEKEE (reference sequence). The CDR3 has 12 residues. The gene calls are TRBV5-5 and TRBJ2-5, with a possible D match to TRBD2 (5 bases). Sequencing was performed on blood. The clonotype comes from a woman between 18 and 29 years old with Graves' ophthalmopathy. CDR3 in amino acids: CASSFGGETQYF. The CDR3 DNA is TGTGCCAGCAGCTTTGGAGGCGAGACCCAGTACTTC.